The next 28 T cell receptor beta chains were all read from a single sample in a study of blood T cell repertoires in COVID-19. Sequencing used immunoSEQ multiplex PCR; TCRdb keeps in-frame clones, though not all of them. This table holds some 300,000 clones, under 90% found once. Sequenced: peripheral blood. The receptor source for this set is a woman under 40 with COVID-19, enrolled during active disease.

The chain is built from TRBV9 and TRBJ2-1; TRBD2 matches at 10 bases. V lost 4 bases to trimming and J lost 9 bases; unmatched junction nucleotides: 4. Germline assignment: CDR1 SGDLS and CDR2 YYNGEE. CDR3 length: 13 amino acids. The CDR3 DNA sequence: TGTGCCAGCAGCTTCAGACTAGCGGGTGAGCAGTTCTTC. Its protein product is CASSFRLAGEQFF. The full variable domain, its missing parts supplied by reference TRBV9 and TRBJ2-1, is DSGVTQTPKHLITATGQRVTLRCSPRSGDLSVYWYQQSLDQGLQFLIQYYNGEERAKGNILERFSAQQFPDLHSELNLSSLELGDSALYFCASSFRLAGEQFFGPGTRLTVL.

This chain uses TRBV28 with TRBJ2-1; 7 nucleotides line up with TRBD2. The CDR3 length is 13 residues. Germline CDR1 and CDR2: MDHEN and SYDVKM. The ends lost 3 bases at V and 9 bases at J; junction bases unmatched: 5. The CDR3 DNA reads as TGTGCCAGCAGTTTGGGGCCGGGGGGTGAGCAGTTCTTC. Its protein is CASSLGPGGEQFF.

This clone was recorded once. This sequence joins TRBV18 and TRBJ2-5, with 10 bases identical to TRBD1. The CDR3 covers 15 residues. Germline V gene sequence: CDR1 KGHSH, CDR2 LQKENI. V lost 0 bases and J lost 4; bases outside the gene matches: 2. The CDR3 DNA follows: TGTGCCAGCTCACCACCGACAGGGGGCGGAGAGACCCAGTACTTC. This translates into CASSPPTGGGETQYF.

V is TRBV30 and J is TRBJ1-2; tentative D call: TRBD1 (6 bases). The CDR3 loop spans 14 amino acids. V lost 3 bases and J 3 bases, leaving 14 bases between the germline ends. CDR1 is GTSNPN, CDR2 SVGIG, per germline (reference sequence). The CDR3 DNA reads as TGTGCCTGGAGGATACAGGGCCCATACTATGGCTACACCTTC. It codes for CAWRIQGPYYGYTF.

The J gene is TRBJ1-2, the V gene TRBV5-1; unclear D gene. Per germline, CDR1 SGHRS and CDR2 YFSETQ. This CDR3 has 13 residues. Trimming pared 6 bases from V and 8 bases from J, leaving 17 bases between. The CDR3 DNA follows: TGCGCCAGCACCAAGCCGGGAGCCAGCGGCTACACCTTC. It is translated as CASTKPGASGYTF.

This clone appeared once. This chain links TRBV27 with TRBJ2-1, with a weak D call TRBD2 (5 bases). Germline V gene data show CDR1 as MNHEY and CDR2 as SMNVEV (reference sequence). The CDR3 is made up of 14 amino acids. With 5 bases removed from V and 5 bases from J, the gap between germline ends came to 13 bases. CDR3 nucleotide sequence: TGTGCCAGCAGTCCGTGGACGGGAAACAATGAGCAGTTCTTC. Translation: CASSPWTGNNEQFF.

For the CDR3, the DNA is TGTGCCAGCAGCGTAGCAAGAGGGGGCTATGGCTACACCTTC. Amino acids: CASSVARGGYGYTF. The V and J genes are TRBV9 and TRBJ1-2; perhaps TRBD1 as D (6 bases). The ends were cut back, 0 bases at V and 4 bases at J, with 10 bases in the middle. From germline, CDR1 is SGDLS and CDR2 YYNGEE. The CDR3 runs to 14 residues.

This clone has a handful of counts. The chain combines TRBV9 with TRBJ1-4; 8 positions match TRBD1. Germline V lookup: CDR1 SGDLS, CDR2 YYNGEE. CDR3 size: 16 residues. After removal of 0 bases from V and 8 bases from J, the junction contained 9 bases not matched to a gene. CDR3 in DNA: TGTGCCAGCAGCGTAGGGGCCACAGGGGGTAGAGAAAAACTGTTTTTT. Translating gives CASSVGATGGREKLFF.

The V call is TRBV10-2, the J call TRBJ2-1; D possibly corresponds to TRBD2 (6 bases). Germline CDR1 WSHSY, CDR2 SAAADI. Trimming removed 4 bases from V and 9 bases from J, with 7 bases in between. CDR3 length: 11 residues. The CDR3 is CASSAGVEQFF. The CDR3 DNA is TGCGCCAGCAGTGCGGGGGTTGAGCAGTTCTTC.

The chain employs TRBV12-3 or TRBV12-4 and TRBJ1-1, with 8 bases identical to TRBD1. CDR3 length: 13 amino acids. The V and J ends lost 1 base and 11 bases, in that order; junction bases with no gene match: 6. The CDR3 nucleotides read TGTGCCAGCAGTTTAGGGACAGGGACTGTTGCTTTCTTT. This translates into CASSLGTGTVAFF.

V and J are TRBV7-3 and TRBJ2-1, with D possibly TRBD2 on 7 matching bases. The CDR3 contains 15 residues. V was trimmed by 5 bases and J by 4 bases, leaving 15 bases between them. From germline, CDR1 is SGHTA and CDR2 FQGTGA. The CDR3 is CASSPSGGHYNEQFF. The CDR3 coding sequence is TGTGCCAGCAGCCCATCCGGGGGGCATTACAATGAGCAGTTCTTC.

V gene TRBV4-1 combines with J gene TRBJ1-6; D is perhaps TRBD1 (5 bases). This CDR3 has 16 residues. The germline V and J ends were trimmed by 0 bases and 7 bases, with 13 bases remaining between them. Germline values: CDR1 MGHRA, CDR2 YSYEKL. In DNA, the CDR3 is TGCGCCAGCAGCCAAGAGAGCGGGGCTAAAAATTCACCCCTCCACTTT. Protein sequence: CASSQESGAKNSPLHF.

The CDR3 region has the DNA TGCGCCAGCAGTGAAGAGGGGGACTATGGCTACACCTTC. Amino acid sequence: CASSEEGDYGYTF. The chain has TRBV5-1 and TRBJ1-2, with a tentative D call TRBD1 (6 bases). Germline V CDR1 and CDR2: SGHRS, YFSETQ. V was clipped by 5 bases and J by 3 bases, with 11 bases between them. The CDR3 covers 13 residues.

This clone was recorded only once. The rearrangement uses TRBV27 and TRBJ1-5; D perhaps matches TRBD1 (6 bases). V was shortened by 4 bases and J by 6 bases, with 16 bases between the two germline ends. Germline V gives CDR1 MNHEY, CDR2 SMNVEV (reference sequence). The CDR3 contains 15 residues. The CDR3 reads CASSSRGGLLQPQHF. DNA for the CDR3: TGTGCCAGCAGTTCTCGGGGGGGCTTGCTTCAGCCCCAGCATTTT.

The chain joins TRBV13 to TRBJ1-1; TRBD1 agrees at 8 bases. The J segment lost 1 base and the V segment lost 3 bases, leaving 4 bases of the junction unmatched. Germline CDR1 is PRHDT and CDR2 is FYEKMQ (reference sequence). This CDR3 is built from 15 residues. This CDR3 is CASSFPTGGNTEAFF. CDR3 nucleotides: TGTGCCAGCAGCTTCCCCACAGGGGGGAACACTGAAGCTTTCTTT.

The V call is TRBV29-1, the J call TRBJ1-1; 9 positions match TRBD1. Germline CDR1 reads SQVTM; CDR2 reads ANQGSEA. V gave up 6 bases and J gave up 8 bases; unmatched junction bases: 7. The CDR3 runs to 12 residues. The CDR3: CSVWDRAFEAFF. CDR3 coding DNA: TGCAGCGTGTGGGACAGGGCGTTCGAAGCTTTCTTT.

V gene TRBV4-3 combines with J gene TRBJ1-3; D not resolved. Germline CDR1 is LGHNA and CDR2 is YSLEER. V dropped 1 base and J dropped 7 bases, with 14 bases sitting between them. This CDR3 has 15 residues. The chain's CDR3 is CASSQVVERGNTIYF. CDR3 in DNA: TGCGCCAGCAGCCAAGTGGTCGAGAGAGGGAACACCATATATTTT.

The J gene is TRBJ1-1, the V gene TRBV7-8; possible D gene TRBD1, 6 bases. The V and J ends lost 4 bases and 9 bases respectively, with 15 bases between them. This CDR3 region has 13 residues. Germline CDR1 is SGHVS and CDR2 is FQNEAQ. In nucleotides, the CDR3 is TGTGCCAGCAGCTCCTCCAGCCAGGGGAAAGCTTTCTTT. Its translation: CASSSSSQGKAFF.

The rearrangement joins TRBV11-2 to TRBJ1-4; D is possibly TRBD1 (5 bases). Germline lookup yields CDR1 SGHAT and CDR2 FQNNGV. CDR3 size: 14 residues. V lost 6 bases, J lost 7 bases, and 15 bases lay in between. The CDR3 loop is CASRSLRGIEKLFF. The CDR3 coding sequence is TGTGCCAGCAGATCCCTCCGGGGGATTGAAAAACTGTTTTTT.

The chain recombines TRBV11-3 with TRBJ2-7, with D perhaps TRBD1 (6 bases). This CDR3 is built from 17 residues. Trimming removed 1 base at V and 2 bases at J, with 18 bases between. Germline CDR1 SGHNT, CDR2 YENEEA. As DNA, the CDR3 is TGTGCCAGCAGCTTAGCAGAATCCAGGACAGTGGCCTACGAGCAGTACGTC. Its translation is CASSLAESRTVAYEQYV.

The CDR3 nucleotides are TGCGCCAGCAGCCAAGGGAGTGGCGGGGGGGAGCAGTTCTTC. Protein sequence: CASSQGSGGGEQFF. The J gene is TRBJ2-1, the V gene TRBV4-3; 8 bases match TRBD2. CDR3 length: 14 residues. The V gene end was trimmed by 1 base and the J gene end by 10 bases; junction bases not matched to a gene: 6. Germline lookup yields CDR1 LGHNA and CDR2 YSLEER.

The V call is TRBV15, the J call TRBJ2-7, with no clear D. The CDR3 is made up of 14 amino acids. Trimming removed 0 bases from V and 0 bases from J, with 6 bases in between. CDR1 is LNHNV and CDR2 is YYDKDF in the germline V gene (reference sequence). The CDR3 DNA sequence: TGTGCCACCAGCAGAGACGAGGCCTCCTACGAGCAGTACGTC. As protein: CATSRDEASYEQYV.

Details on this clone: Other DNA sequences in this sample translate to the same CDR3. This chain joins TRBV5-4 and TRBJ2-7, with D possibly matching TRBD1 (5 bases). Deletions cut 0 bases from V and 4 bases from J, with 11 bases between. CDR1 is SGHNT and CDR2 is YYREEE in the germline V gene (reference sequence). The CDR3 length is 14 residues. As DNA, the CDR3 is TGTGCCAGCAGCTTGGGGCAGGGTGTTTACGAGCAGTACTTC. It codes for CASSLGQGVYEQYF.

Here the CDR3 DNA reads TGTGCCAGCAGCAAAGCAGAGGACAGCTCCTACGAGCAGTACGTC. This codes for CASSKAEDSSYEQYV. The rearrangement uses TRBV21-1 and TRBJ2-7; TRBD1, the D gene given by the table, was not confirmed from the DNA. TRBV21-1 is termed a pseudogene. The CDR3 covers 15 residues.

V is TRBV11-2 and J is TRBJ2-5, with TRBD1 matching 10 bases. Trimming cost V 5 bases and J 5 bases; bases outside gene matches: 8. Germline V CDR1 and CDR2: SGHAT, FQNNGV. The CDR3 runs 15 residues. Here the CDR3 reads CASSKTGGQGETQYF. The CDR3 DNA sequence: TGTGCCAGCAGCAAGACAGGGGGCCAGGGCGAGACCCAGTACTTC.

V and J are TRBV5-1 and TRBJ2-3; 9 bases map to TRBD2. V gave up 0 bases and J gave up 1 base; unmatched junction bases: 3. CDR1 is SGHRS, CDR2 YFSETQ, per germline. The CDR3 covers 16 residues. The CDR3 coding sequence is TGCGCCAGCAGCTTGGCCGAGCGGGGGGGCACAGATACGCAGTATTTT. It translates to CASSLAERGGTDTQYF.

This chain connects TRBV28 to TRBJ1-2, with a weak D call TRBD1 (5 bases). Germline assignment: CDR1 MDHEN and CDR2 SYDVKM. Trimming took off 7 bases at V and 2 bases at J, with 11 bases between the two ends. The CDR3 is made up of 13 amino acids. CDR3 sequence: CASIAGINYGYTF. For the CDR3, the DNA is TGTGCCAGCATAGCAGGGATCAACTATGGCTACACCTTC.

This chain's CDR3 is CATSRDIWNTEAFF. The CDR3 DNA is TGTGCCACCAGCAGAGATATTTGGAACACTGAAGCTTTCTTT. The chain links TRBV15 to TRBJ1-1; D remains ambiguous. Germline CDR1 LNHNV, CDR2 YYDKDF (reference sequence). CDR3 length: 14 residues. Trimming stripped 0 bases from V and 1 base from J, with 6 bases between.